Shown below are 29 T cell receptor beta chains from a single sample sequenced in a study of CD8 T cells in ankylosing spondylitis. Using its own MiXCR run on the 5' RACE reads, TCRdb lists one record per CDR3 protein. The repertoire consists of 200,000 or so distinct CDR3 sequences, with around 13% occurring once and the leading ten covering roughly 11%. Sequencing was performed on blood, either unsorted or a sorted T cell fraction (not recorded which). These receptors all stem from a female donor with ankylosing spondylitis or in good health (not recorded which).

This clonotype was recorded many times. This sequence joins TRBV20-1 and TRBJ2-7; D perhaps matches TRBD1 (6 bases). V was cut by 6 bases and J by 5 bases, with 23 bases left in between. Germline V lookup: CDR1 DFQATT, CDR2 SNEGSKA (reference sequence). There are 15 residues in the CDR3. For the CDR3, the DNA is TGCAGTGCCCTAAAAGGGGGAAAGACAATGCACGAGCAGTACTTC. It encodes CSALKGGKTMHEQYF.

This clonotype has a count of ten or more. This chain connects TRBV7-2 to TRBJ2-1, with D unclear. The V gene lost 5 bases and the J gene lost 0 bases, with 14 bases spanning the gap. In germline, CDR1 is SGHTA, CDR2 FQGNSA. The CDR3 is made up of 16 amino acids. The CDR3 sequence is CASSLTGSSSYNEQFF. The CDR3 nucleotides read TGTGCCAGCAGCCTAACCGGGTCGAGCTCCTACAATGAGCAGTTCTTC.

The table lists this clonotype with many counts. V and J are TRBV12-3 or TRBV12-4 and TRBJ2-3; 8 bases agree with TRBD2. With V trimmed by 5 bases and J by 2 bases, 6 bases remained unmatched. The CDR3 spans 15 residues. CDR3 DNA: TGTGCCAGCAGTATGATAGCGGGGTTCACAGATACGCAGTATTTT. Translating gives CASSMIAGFTDTQYF.

The CDR3 here is CASSPTGQYNSPLHF. CDR3 bases: TGTGCCAGCAGCCCGACCGGACAGTATAATTCACCCCTCCACTTT. V gene TRBV14 combines with J gene TRBJ1-6; D possibly corresponds to TRBD1 (6 bases). From germline, CDR1 is SGHDN and CDR2 FVKESK. The V end lost 4 bases, the J end lost 4 bases, and 11 bases lay between the germline ends. CDR3 length: 15 residues.

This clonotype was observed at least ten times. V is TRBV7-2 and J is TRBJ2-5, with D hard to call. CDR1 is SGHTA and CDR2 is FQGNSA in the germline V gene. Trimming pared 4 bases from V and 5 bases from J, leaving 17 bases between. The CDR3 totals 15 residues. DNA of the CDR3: TGTGCCAGCAGCTCCGCCATTCTGGGTGCGGAGACCCAGTACTTC. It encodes CASSSAILGAETQYF.

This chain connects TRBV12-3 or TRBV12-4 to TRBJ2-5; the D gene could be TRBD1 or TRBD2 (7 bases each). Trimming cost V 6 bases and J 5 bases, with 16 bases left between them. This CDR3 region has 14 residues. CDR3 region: CASRHTGEGETQYF. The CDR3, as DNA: TGTGCCAGCAGACATACAGGGGAGGGGGAGACCCAGTACTTC.

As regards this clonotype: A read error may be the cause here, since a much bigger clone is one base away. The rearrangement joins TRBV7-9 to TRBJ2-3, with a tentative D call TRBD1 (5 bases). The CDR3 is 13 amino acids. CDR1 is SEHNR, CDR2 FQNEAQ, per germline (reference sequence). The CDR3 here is CAGSLDGARTQYF. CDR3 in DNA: TGTGCCGGCAGCTTAGATGGGGCTCGCACGCAGTATTTT.

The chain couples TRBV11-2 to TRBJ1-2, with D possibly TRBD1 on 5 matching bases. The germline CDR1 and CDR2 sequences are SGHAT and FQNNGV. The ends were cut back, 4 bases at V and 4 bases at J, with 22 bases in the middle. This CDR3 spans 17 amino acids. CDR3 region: CASSSDPRGANFYGYTF. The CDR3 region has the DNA TGTGCCAGCAGCTCAGACCCCAGAGGGGCCAACTTCTATGGCTACACCTTC.

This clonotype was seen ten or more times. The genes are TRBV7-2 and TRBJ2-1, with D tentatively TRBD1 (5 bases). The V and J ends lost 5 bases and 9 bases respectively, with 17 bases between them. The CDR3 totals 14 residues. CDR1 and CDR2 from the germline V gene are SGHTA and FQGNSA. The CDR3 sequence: CASSRVRVRGEQFF. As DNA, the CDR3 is TGTGCCAGCAGCAGGGTCAGGGTTAGGGGTGAGCAGTTCTTC.

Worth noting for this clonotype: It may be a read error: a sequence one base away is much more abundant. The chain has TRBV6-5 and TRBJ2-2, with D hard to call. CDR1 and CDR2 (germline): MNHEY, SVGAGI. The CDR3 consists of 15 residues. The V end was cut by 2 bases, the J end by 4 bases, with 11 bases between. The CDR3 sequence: CASSYGVLSTGELFF. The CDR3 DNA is TGTGCCAGCAGTTACGGAGTACTCAGCACCGGGGAGCTGTTTTTT.

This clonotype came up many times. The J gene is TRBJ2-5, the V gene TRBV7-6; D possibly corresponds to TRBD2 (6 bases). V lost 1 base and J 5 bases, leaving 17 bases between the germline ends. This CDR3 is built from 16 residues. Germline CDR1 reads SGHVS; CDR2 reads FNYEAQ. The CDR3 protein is CASSLVAGRGTETQYF. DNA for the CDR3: TGTGCCAGCAGCTTAGTTGCGGGGCGGGGCACGGAGACCCAGTACTTC.

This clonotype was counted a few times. In nucleotides, the CDR3 is TGCAGTGCTACACTACGCTACGAGCAGTACTTC. It codes for CSATLRYEQYF. The chain employs TRBV20-1 and TRBJ2-7; D is undetermined. The CDR3 is 11 amino acids. CDR1 and CDR2 from the germline V gene are DFQATT and SNEGSKA (reference sequence). Trimming took off 4 bases at V and 3 bases at J, with 7 bases between the two ends.

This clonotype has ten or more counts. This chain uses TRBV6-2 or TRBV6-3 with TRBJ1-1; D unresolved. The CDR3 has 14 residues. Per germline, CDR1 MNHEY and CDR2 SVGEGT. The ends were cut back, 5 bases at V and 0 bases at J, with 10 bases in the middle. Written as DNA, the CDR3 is TGTGCCAGCAGTCCTACTACAGTGAACACTGAAGCTTTCTTT. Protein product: CASSPTTVNTEAFF.

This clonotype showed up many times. In DNA form, the CDR3 reads TGTGCCAGCAGCCAAGAGGCCCGCGGACTAGCGGAATTTGCCTCCTACAATGAGCAGTTCTTC. Translated, it gives CASSQEARGLAEFASYNEQFF. This chain uses TRBV3-1 with TRBJ2-1; 10 bases are a match to TRBD2. The CDR3 covers 21 residues. Trimming took 0 bases from V and 0 from J; bases not matched to a gene: 14. Germline V gene data show CDR1 as LGHDT and CDR2 as YNNKEL (reference sequence).

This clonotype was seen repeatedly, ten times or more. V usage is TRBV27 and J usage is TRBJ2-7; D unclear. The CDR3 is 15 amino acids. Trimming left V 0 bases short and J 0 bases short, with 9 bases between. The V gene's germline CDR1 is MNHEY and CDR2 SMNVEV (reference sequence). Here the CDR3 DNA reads TGTGCCAGCAGTTTATCTTTCGCCCGCTCCTACGAGCAGTACTTC. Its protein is CASSLSFARSYEQYF.

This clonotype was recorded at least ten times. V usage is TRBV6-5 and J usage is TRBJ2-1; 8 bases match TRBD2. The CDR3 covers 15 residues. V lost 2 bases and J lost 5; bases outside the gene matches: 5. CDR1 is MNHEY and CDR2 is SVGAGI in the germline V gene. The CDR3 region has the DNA TGTGCCAGCAGTTACAGCGGGAGTATCGACAATGAGCAGTTCTTC. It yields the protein CASSYSGSIDNEQFF.

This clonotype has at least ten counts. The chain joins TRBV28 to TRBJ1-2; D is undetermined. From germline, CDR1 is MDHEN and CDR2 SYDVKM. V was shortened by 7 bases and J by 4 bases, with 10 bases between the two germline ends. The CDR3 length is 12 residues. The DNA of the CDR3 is TGTGCCAGCAATGGCCCCAGCTATGGCTACACCTTC. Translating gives CASNGPSYGYTF.

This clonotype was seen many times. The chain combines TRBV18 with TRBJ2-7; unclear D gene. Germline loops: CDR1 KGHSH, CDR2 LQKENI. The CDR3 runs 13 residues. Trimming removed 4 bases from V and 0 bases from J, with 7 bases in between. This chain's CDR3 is CASSLTPSYEQYF. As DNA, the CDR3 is TGTGCCAGCTCACTGACACCCTCCTACGAGCAGTACTTC.

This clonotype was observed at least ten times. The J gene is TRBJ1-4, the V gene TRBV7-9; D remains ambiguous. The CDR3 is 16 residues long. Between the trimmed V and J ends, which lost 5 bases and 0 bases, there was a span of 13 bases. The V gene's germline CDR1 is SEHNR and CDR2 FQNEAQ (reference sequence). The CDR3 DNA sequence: TGTGCCAGCAGCCCCTCCAGCGGGGCAACTAATGAAAAACTGTTTTTT. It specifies CASSPSSGATNEKLFF.

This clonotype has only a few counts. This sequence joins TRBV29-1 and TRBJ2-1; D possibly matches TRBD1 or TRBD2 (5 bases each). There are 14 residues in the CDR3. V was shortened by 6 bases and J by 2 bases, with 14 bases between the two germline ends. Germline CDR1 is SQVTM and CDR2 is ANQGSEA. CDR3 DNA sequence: TGCAGCGTGGGGACGGCGGGTCCCTACAATGAGCAGTTCTTC. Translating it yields CSVGTAGPYNEQFF.

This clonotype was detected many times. The CDR3 bases are TGTGCCAGCAGGGGACAGGGATGGACCGGGGAGCTGTTTTTT. Protein sequence: CASRGQGWTGELFF. The chain uses TRBV12-3 or TRBV12-4 and TRBJ2-2, with 9 bases fitting TRBD1. Trimming at V came to 6 bases and at J to 5 bases, leaving 4 bases not matched to a gene. The CDR3 sequence is 14 residues long.

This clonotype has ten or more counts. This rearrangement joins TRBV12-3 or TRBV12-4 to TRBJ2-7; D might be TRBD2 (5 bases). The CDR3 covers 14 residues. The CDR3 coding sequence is TGTGCTACCCGTTCGGGAAAGAGCTCCTACGAGCAGTACTTC. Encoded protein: CATRSGKSSYEQYF.

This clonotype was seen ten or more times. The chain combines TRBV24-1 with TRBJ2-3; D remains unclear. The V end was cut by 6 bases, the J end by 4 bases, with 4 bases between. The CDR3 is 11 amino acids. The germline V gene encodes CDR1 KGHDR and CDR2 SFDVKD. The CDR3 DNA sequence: TGTGCCACCAGTCAATCAGATACGCAGTATTTT. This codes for CATSQSDTQYF.

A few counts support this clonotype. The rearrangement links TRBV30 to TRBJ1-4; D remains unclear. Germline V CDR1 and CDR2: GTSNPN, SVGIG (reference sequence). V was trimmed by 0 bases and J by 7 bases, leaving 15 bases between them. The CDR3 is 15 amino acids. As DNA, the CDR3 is TGTGCCTGGAGTGTACAAAGGGCGGGAATTGAAAAACTGTTTTTT. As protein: CAWSVQRAGIEKLFF.

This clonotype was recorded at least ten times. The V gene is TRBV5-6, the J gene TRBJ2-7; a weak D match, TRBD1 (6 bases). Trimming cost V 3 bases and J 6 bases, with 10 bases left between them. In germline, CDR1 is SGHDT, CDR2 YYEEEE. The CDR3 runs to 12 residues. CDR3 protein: CASSSLGGEQYF. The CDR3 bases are TGTGCCAGCAGCTCCCTAGGGGGCGAGCAGTACTTC.

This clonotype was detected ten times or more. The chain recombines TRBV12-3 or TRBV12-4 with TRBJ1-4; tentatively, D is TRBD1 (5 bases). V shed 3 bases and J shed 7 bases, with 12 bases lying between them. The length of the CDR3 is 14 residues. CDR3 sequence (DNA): TGTGCCAGCAGTTTGTTATCCAGGGCTGAAAAACTGTTTTTT. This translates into CASSLLSRAEKLFF.

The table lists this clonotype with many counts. The CDR3 sequence is CASSAGRLNTEAFF. CDR3 DNA sequence: TGTGCCAGCAGCGCGGGACGATTAAACACTGAAGCTTTCTTT. This sequence joins TRBV7-9 and TRBJ1-1; tentatively, D is TRBD1 (5 bases). V was cut by 5 bases and J by 2 bases, with 12 bases left in between. Germline CDR1 reads SEHNR; CDR2 reads FQNEAQ (reference sequence). The CDR3 is 14 residues long.

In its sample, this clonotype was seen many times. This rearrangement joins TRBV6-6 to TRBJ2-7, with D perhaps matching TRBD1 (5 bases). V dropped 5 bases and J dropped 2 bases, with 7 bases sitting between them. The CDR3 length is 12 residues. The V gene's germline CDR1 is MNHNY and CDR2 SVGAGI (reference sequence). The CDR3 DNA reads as TGTGCCAGCAGTGGGGCCCCCTACGAGCAGTACTTC. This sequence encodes CASSGAPYEQYF.

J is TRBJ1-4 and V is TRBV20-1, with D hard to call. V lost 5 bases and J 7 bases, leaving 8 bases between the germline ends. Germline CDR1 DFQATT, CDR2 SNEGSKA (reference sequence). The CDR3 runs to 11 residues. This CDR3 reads CSAPKSEKLFF. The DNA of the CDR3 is TGCAGTGCTCCCAAAAGTGAAAAACTGTTTTTT.